This TCR beta chain was captured by sequencing in a study of tumor-infiltrating lymphocytes in primary liver carcinoma. The input was around 0.5 ug total RNA; TCR beta cDNA was made from it with a constant-region primer. It was through three nested multiplex PCR rounds of slightly modified ARM-PCR that TCR beta libraries arose. Use of TRBV1-TRBV30 forward primers with a C-beta reverse primer characterized the first two PCR rounds, which lasted about 10 cycles each. TCRdb recomputed calls from the multiplex PCR reads with MiXCR, one row per CDR3 protein. The data contain 310,000 or so distinct CDR3 sequences, around 60% of them singletons. V lost 8 bases to trimming and J lost 8 bases; unmatched junction nucleotides: 13. The CDR3 runs to 15 residues. Germline V gives CDR1 SEHNR, CDR2 FQNEAQ (reference sequence). For blood RNA, unsorted whole blood served as the source, and germline DNA was extracted too.

This rearrangement joins TRBV7-9 to TRBJ2-1; 9 bases align to TRBD1. Sequences were obtained from peripheral blood. The sequence was collected from a man in his forties or fifties with primary liver carcinoma and hepatitis B virus infection. CDR3 bases: TGTGCCAGCGGCCTCCGGGACAGGGATGTCGATGAGCAGTTCTTC. Translating gives CASGLRDRDVDEQFF.